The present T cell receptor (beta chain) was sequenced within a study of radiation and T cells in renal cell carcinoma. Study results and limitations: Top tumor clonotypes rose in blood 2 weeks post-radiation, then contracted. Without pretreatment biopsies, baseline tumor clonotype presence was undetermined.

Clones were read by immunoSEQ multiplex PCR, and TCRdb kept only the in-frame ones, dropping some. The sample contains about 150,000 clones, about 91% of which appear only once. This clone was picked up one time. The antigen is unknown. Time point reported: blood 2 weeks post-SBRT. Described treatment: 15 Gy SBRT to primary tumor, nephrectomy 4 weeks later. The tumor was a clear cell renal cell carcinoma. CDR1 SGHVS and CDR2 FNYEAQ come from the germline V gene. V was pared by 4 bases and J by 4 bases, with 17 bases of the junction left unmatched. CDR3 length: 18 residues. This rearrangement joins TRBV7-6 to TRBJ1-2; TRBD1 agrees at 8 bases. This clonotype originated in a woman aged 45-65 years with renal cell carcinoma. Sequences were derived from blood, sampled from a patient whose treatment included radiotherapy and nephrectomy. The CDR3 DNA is TGTGCCAGCAGCTACTTACCCCCGGGACAGGCCCTAATCTATGGCTACACCTTC. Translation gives CASSYLPPGQALIYGYTF.